The following is a T cell receptor beta chain sequence with its context. The sample comes from a study of OX40 agonist ivuxolimab in advanced cancers. The overall study: Head and neck, renal cell, melanoma or hepatocellular carcinoma were the cancers that dose-escalation patients had.

Generated by immunoSEQ multiplex PCR, the TCRdb table keeps only in-frame clones and is missing some. Of roughly 66,000 clones in the sample, over 70% were seen once. The ends were cut back, 3 bases at V and 10 bases at J, with 13 bases in the middle. Germline-derived CDR1 and CDR2 are WSHSY and SAAADI. The CDR3 contains 13 residues. This chain uses TRBV10-2 with TRBJ2-1; the D call may be TRBD1 or TRBD2 (5 bases each). The sequence was collected from an adult with an advanced solid tumor such as melanoma, head and neck, liver or kidney cancer. Here the sequenced sample was CD4+ or CD8+ T cells sorted from blood, taken in a trial of the OX40 agonist ivuxolimab. The CDR3 reads CASSEGTSREQFF. CDR3 sequence (DNA): TGCGCCAGCAGTGAAGGGACCTCGCGGGAGCAGTTCTTC.